A selection of T cell receptor beta chains follows, all from one sample in a study of T-cell memory formation after mild COVID-19. TCRdb processed the 5' RACE reads anew with MiXCR; each CDR3 protein has one entry. The table records 290,000 or so distinct CDR3 sequences, roughly 21% of them present only once. Source material: PBMCs or a T cell subset sorted from them (not recorded which). These receptors were collected from a man aged 18 to 30 who had mild COVID-19 (a few samples of this study predate the infection). Cell type and time point are not known. Each CDR3 is given with its conserved first and last residue. A D gene is named only where the DNA matches it firmly. Size is stated for part of the rows, as once, few or many counts, or as a class when the clone is expanded.

>few|TRBJ2-7|TRBD1|TRBV20-1|14
CSARPRDRDYEQYF
TGCAGTGCTAGACCCCGGGACAGGGACTACGAGCAGTACTTC
>few|TRBJ2-3|TRBD2|TRBV7-3|16
CASSSTSGGFGDTQYF
TGTGCCAGCAGCTCGACTAGCGGGGGATTTGGAGATACGCAGTATTTT
>few|TRBJ2-3|.|TRBV20-1|15
CSARDGAGGTDTQYF
TGCAGTGCTAGAGATGGGGCAGGGGGCACAGATACGCAGTATTTT
>few|TRBJ2-1|.|TRBV28|16
CASETGLRQGYNEQFF
TGTGCCAGCGAAACGGGACTGCGTCAGGGCTACAATGAGCAGTTCTTC
>few|TRBJ1-5|TRBD1|TRBV2|15
CASHLTDRAGQPQHF
TGTGCCAGCCACCTGACGGACAGGGCGGGTCAGCCCCAGCATTTT
>.|TRBJ2-3|TRBD2|TRBV7-9|15
CASHSGTSVGDTQYF
TGTGCCAGCCATTCCGGGACTAGCGTGGGAGATACGCAGTATTTT
>.|TRBJ2-5|.|TRBV6-6|15
CASNLPGSSWETQYF
TGTGCCAGCAACTTACCCGGAAGCAGCTGGGAGACCCAGTACTTC
>.|TRBJ1-3|.|TRBV5-4|15
CASSLGPSDGNTIYF
TGTGCCAGCAGCCTAGGACCGAGTGATGGAAACACCATATATTTT
>few|TRBJ2-5|TRBD2|TRBV6-6|16
CASSYSGTSGQETQYF
TGTGCCAGCAGTTACTCGGGGACTAGCGGACAAGAGACCCAGTACTTC
>few|TRBJ2-3|.|TRBV28|15
CASSSDRTSTDTQYF
TGTGCCAGCAGCTCCGACAGGACTAGCACAGATACGCAGTATTTT
>few|TRBJ2-7|TRBD1|TRBV5-1|14
CASRQGAKPYEQYF
TGCGCCAGCCGACAGGGGGCGAAACCTTACGAGCAGTACTTC
>.|TRBJ2-7|.|TRBV11-2|15
CASSLYSGISYEQYF
TGTGCCAGCAGCTTGTATTCGGGGATCTCCTACGAGCAGTACTTC
>.|TRBJ2-3|.|TRBV24-1|14
CATRGNSSTDTQYF
TGTGCCACCCGGGGGAACTCTAGCACAGATACGCAGTATTTT
>.|TRBJ2-3|.|TRBV6-5|15
CASSYLGRGENTQYF
TGTGCCAGCAGTTACCTTGGCAGGGGGGAGAATACGCAGTATTTT
>.|TRBJ2-1|.|TRBV18|16
CASSPSHYTGSNEQFF
TGTGCCAGCTCACCCTCCCACTATACAGGGTCCAATGAGCAGTTCTTC
>few|TRBJ2-7|TRBD1|TRBV20-1|12
CSARQGAWEQYF
TGCAGTGCGAGACAGGGGGCGTGGGAGCAGTACTTC
>.|TRBJ1-5|.|TRBV7-6|15
CASSLGSRGGQPQHF
TGTGCCAGCAGCTTAGGGAGCAGGGGAGGACAGCCCCAGCATTTT
>.|TRBJ2-5|TRBD2|TRBV7-2|15
CASRQLAGSRETQYF
TGTGCCAGCAGGCAACTAGCGGGGTCCCGGGAGACCCAGTACTTC
>few|TRBJ2-2|.|TRBV5-1|15
CASSLDGPDTGELFF
TGCGCCAGCAGCTTGGACGGACCCGACACCGGGGAGCTGTTTTTT
>few|TRBJ2-3|.|TRBV9|16
CASSVLSLRVTDTQYF
TGTGCCAGCAGCGTTCTTAGTCTAAGGGTCACAGATACGCAGTATTTT
>few|TRBJ2-3|.|TRBV6-5|14
CASSYDPSTDTQYF
TGTGCCAGCAGTTACGATCCTAGCACAGATACGCAGTATTTT
>.|TRBJ2-7|TRBD1|TRBV5-6|14
CASSLGQGLYEQYF
TGTGCCAGCAGCTTGGGACAGGGCCTCTACGAGCAGTACTTC
>.|TRBJ2-2|TRBD2|TRBV6-5|16
CASSSPGLAATGELFF
TGTGCCAGCAGTTCTCCGGGACTAGCGGCCACCGGGGAGCTGTTTTTT
>.|TRBJ1-1|.|TRBV11-1|14
CASSSYGTNTEAFF
TGTGCCAGCAGCTCGTACGGGACCAACACTGAAGCTTTCTTT